This T cell receptor (beta chain) was retrieved from a study of T cells after yellow fever vaccination. Study as a whole: The fractions with low cell numbers were processed using SMART-Seq v4 Ultra Low Input.

For TCR, cDNA came from 5'RACE template switching, which added a universal primer site and UMIs. A single record per CDR3 protein comes from TCRdb applying MiXCR to the 5' RACE reads. The data contain over 70,000 distinct CDR3 sequences, roughly 7.4% of them seen just once; the ten biggest clones take up roughly two fifths. The starting material was CD8+ T cells sorted from PBMCs, obtained on the day of the yellow fever booster vaccination. This receptor was identified in a man aged 25-40 years who received the YFV17D yellow fever vaccine.

CDR3 sequence (DNA): TGTGCCAGCAGCGTAGATGGAACTGGGGCCAACGTCCTGACTTTC. Translating gives CASSVDGTGANVLTF. This sequence joins TRBV9 and TRBJ2-6, with unresolved D. V lost 0 bases, J lost 2 bases, and 6 bases lay in between. Germline CDR1 SGDLS, CDR2 YYNGEE. This CDR3 is 15 amino acids long.